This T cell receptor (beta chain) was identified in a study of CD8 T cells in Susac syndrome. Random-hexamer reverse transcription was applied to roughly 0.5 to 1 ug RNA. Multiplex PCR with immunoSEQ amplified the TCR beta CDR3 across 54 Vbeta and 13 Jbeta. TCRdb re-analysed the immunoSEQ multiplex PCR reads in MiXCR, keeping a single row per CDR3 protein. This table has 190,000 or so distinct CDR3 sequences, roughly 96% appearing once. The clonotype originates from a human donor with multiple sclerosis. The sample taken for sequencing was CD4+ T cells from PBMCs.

The CDR3 reads CASSSSGAAQPDYGYTF. As DNA, the CDR3 is TGCGCCAGCAGCTCATCCGGGGCAGCCCAACCCGACTATGGCTACACCTTC. The genes are TRBV5-1 and TRBJ1-2, with TRBD1 as a possible D gene (5 bases). Trimming pared 3 bases from V and 3 bases from J, leaving 21 bases between. This CDR3 spans 17 amino acids. Per germline, CDR1 SGHRS and CDR2 YFSETQ.